This entry describes one TCR beta chain. TCRdb reprocessed the 5' RACE reads, with one entry per CDR3 protein and no DNA. Its table records hundreds of thousands of distinct CDR3 sequences. The CDR3 is 14 residues long. Germline V CDR1 and CDR2: MNHNS, SASEGT. This sample is part of a study of T cells expressing NK-cell markers. Background on the study: It was sorted CD3+CD56-NKG2C+, CD3+CD56+NKG2C- and CD3+CD56+NKG2C+ T cells that provided the TCR beta repertoires.

The sequenced material came from blood T cells: a sorted CD56 or NKG2C T cell subset, CD4+ or CD8+ T cells, or bulk PBMC T cells (not recorded which). The chain employs TRBV6-1 and TRBJ1-5; TCRdb picks TRBD1, but there is no DNA to check that call. The source is a woman between 18 and 69 years old in good health. The chain's CDR3 is CASSQTGGSQPQHF.